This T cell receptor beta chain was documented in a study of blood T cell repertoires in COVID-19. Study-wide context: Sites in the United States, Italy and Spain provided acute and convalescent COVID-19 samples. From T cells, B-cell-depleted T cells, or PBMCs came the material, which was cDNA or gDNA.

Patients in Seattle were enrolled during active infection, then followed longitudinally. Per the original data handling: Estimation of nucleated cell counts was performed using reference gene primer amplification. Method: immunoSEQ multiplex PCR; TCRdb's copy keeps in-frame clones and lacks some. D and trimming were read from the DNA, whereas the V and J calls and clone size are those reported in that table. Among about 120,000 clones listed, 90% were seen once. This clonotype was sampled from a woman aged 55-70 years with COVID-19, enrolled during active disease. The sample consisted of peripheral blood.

The CDR3 sequence is CASSPETGGWNTEAFF. Here the CDR3 DNA reads TGTGCCAGCTCACCAGAGACAGGGGGTTGGAACACTGAAGCTTTCTTT. The chain uses TRBV18 and TRBJ1-1; 9 bases align to TRBD1. The CDR3 totals 16 residues. V was pared by 2 bases and J by 1 base, with 5 bases of the junction left unmatched. CDR1 and CDR2 (germline): KGHSH, LQKENI.